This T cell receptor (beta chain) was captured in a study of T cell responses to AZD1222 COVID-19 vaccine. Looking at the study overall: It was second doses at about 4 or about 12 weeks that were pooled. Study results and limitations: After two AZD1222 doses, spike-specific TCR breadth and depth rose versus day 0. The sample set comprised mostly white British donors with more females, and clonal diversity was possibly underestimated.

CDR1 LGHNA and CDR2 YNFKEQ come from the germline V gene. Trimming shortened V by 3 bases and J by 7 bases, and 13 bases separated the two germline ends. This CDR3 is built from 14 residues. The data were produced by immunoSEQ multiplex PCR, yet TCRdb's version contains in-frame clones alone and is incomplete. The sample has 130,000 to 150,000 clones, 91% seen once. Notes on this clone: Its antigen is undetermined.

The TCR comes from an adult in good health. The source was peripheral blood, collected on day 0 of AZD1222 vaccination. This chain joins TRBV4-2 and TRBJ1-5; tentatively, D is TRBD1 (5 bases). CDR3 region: CASSQITQGQPQHF. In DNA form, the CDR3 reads TGTGCCAGCAGCCAGATTACCCAGGGCCAGCCCCAGCATTTT.